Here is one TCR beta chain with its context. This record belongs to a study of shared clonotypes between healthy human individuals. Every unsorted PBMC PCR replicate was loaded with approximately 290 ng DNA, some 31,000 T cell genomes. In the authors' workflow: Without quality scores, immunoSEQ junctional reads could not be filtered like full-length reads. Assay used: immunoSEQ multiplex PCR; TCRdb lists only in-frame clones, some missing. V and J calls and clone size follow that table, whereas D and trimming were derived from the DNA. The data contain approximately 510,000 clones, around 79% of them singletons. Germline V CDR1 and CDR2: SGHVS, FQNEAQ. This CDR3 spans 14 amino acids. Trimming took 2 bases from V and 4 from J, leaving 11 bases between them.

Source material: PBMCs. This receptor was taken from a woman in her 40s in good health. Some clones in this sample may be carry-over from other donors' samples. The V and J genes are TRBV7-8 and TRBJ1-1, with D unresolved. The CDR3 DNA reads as TGTGCCAGCAGCTTATACGAGGGTTCCACTGAAGCTTTCTTT. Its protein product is CASSLYEGSTEAFF.